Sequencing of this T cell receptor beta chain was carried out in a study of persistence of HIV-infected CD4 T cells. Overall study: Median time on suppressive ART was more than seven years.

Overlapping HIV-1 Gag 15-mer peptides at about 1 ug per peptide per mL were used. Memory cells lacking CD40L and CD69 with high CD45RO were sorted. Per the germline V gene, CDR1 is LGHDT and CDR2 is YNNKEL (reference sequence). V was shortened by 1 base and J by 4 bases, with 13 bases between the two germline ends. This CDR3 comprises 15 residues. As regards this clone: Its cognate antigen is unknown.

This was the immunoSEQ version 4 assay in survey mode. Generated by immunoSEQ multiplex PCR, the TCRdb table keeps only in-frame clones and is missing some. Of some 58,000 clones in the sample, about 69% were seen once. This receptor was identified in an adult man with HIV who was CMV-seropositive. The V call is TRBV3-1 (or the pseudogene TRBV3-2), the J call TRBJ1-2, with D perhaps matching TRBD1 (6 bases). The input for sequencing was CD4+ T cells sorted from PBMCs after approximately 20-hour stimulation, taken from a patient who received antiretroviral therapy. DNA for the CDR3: TGTGCCAGCAGCCAAGCTTCAAGGGGGGGCTATGGCTACACCTTC. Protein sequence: CASSQASRGGYGYTF.